The T cell receptor beta chain described here comes from a study of T cell repertoires in cytomegalovirus infection. Study summary: The public TCR beta signatures pointed to both CMV infection and matching HLA type.

This clonotype showed up just a few times. Its antigen is as yet unknown. General observations from the study: HLA-C-restricted CMV-specific TCR beta clonotypes were dominant in the ex vivo response. Frequencies of public TCR beta families were cumulated, and this identified carriers of CMV plus the relevant HLA.

V was pared by 3 bases and J by 8 bases, with 10 bases of the junction left unmatched. Germline CDR1 MNHEY, CDR2 SVGAGI. This CDR3 has 16 residues. TCRdb re-derived calls from the reads in MiXCR, one entry per CDR3 protein. The sample records 250,000 or so distinct CDR3 sequences, approximately 15% being singletons. This chain links TRBV6-5 with TRBJ1-4; 9 nucleotides agree with TRBD1. The clonotype comes from a human donor in good health (CMV status not recorded). Some clones in this sample may be carry-over from other donors' samples. Sequenced sample: CD8+ T cells from PBMCs. The CDR3 coding sequence is TGTGCCAGCAGTTATGGAGGAACAGGGGGCGGCGAAAAACTGTTTTTT. Amino acid sequence: CASSYGGTGGGEKLFF.